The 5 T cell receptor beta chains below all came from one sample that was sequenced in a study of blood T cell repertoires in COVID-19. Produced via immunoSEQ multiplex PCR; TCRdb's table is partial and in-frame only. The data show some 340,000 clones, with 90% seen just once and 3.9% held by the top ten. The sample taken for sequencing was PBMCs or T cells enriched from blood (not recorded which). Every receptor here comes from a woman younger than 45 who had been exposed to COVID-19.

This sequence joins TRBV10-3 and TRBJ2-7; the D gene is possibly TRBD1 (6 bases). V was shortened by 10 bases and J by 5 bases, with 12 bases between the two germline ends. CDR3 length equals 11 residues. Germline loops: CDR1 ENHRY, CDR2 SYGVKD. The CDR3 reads CATQGYNEQYF. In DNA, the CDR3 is TGTGCCACCCAGGGGTATAACGAGCAGTACTTC.

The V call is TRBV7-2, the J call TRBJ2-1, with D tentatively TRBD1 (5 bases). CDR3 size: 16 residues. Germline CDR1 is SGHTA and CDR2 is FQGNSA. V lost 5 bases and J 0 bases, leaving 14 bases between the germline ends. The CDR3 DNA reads TGTGCCAGCAGCCCAGGGCTCTCAAGCTCCTACAATGAGCAGTTCTTC. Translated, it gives CASSPGLSSSYNEQFF. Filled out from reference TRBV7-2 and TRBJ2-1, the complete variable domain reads GAGVSQSPSNKVTEKGKDVELRCDPISGHTALYWYRQSLGQGLEFLIYFQGNSAPDKSGLPSDRFSAERTGGSVSTLTIQRTQQEDSAVYLCASSPGLSSSYNEQFFGPGTRLTVL.

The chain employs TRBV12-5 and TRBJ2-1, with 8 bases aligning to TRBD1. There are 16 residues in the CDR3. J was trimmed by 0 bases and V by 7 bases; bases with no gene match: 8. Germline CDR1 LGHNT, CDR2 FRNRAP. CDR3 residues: CASARDRRYSYNEQFF. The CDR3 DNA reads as TGTGCTAGTGCCCGGGACAGGCGATACTCCTACAATGAGCAGTTCTTC. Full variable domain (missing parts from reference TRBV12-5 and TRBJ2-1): DARVTQTPRHKVTEMGQEVTMRCQPILGHNTVFWYRQTMMQGLELLAYFRNRAPLDDSGMPKDRFSAEMPDATLATLKIQPSEPRDSAVYFCASARDRRYSYNEQFFGPGTRLTVL.

In DNA form, the CDR3 reads TGTGCCAGCGGTGCAGGGGTTAATTCACCCCTCCACTTT. Protein: CASGAGVNSPLHF. The chain joins TRBV2 to TRBJ1-6; tentative D call: TRBD1 (6 bases). Germline V CDR1 and CDR2: SNHLY, FYNNEI. Deletions cut 8 bases from V and 6 bases from J, with 11 bases between. The CDR3 is made up of 13 amino acids.

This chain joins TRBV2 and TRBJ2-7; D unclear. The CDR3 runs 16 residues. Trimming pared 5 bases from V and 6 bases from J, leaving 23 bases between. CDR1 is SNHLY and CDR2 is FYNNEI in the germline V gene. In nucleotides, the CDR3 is TGTGCCAGCAGTCGAACTTCGGCTCTCTTGGGCGTCGAGCAGTACTTC. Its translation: CASSRTSALLGVEQYF.